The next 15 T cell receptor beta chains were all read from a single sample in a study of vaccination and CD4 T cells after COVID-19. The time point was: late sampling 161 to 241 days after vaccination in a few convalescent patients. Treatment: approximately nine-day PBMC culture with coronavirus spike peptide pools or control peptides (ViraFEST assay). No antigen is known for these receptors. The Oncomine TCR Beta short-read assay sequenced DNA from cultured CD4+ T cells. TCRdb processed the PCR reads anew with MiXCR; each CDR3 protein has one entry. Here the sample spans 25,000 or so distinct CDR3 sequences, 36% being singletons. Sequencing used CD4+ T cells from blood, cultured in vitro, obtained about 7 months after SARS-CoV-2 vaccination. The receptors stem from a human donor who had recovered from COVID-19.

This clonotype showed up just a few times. CDR3 sequence reads: CASSPSLQGTEAFF. Here the CDR3 DNA reads TGTGCCAGCAGCCCGAGCTTACAGGGGACTGAAGCTTTCTTT. J is TRBJ1-1 and V is TRBV7-9; 7 nucleotides match TRBD1. V gave up 5 bases and J gave up 5 bases; unmatched junction bases: 8. Germline V gene sequence: CDR1 SEHNR, CDR2 FQNEAQ (reference sequence). The CDR3 has 14 amino acids.

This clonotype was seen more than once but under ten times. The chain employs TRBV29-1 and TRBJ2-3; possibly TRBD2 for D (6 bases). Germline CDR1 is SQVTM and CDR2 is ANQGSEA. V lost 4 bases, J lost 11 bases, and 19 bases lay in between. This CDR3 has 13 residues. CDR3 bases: TGCAGCGTTGGGAGGGGAGGAGGGCCTATGCAGTATTTT. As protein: CSVGRGGGPMQYF.

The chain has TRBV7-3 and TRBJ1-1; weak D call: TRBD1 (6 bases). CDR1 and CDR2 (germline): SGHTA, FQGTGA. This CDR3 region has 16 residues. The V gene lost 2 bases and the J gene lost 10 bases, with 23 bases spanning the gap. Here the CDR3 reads CASSLVGPGEGPPAFF. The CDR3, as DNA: TGTGCCAGCAGCTTAGTGGGTCCAGGGGAAGGGCCGCCAGCTTTCTTT.

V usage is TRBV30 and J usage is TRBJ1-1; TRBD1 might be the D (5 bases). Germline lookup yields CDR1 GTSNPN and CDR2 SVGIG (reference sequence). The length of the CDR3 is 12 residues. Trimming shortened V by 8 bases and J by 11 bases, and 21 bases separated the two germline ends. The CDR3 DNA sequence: TGTGCCCGAGCCTCGGGGGGAAATACGGCTTTCTTT. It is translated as CARASGGNTAFF. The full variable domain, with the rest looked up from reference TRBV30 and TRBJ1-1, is SQTIHQWPATLVQPVGSPLSLECTVEGTSNPNLYWYRQAAGRGLQLLFYSVGIGQISSEVPQNLSASRPQDRQFILSSKKLLLSDSGFYLCARASGGNTAFFGQGTRLTVV.

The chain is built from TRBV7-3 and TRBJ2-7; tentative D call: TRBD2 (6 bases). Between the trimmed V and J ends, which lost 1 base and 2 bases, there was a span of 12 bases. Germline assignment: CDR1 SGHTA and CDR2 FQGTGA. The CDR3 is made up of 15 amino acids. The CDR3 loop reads CASSLNGRIPYEQYF. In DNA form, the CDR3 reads TGTGCCAGCAGCTTAAATGGGAGGATCCCCTACGAGCAGTACTTC.

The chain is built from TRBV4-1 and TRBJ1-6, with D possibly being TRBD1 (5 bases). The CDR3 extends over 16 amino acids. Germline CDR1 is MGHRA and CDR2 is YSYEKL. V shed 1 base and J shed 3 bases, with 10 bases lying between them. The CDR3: CASSQVRALYNSPLHF. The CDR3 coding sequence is TGCGCCAGCAGCCAAGTCAGGGCCCTCTATAATTCACCCCTCCACTTT.

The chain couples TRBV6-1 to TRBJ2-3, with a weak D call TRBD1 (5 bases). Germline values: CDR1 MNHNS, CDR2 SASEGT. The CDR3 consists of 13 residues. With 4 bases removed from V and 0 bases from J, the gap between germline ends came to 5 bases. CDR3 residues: CASSGGSTDTQYF. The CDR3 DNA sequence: TGTGCCAGCAGTGGGGGCAGCACAGATACGCAGTATTTT.

CDR3 residues: CASSLGAWTGGKEAFF. The CDR3 nucleotides are TGCGCCAGCAGCTTGGGGGCCTGGACAGGGGGTAAGGAAGCTTTCTTT. The chain combines TRBV5-1 with TRBJ1-1, with 10 bases lining up with TRBD1. The V and J ends lost 0 bases and 8 bases, in that order; junction bases with no gene match: 10. The germline gives CDR1 SGHRS, CDR2 YFSETQ. This CDR3 spans 16 amino acids.

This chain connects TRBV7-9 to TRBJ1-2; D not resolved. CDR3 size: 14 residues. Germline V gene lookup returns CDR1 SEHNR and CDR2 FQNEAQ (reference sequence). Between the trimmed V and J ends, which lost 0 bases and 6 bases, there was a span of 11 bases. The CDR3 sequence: CASSLAGMGDGYTF. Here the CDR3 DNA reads TGTGCCAGCAGCTTAGCAGGGATGGGCGATGGCTACACCTTC.

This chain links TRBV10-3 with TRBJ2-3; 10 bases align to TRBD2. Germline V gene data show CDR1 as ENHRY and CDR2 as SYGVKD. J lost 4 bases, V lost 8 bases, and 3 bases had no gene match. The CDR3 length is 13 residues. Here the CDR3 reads CAIGLADADTQYF. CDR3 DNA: TGTGCCATCGGACTAGCGGACGCAGATACGCAGTATTTT.

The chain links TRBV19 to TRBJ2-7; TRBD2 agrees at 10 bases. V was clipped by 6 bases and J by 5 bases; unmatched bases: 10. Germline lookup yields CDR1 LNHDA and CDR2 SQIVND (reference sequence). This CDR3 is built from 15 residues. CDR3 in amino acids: CASRTQREGPDEQYF. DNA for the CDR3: TGTGCCAGTAGAACCCAGCGGGAGGGCCCCGACGAGCAGTACTTC.

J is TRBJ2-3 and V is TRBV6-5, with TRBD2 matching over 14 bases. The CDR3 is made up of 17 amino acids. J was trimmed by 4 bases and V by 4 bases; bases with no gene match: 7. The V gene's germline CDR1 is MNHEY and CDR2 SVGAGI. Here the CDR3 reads CASSFGLAGGRPDTQYF. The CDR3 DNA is TGTGCCAGCAGTTTCGGACTAGCGGGAGGCCGCCCAGATACGCAGTATTTT.

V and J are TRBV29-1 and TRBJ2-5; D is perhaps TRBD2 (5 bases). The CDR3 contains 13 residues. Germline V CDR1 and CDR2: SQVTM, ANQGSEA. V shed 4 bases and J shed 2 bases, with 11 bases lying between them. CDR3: CSVARLRQETQYF. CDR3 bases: TGCAGCGTTGCCCGACTAAGACAAGAGACCCAGTACTTC.

In nucleotides, the CDR3 is TGTGCCATCGCGGGACCAACGAACAATGAGCAGTTCTTC. It codes for CAIAGPTNNEQFF. The rearrangement links TRBV10-3 to TRBJ2-1; possibly TRBD2 for D (6 bases). V lost 8 bases, J lost 5 bases, and 13 bases lay in between. The CDR3 length is 13 residues. CDR1 is ENHRY and CDR2 is SYGVKD in the germline V gene.

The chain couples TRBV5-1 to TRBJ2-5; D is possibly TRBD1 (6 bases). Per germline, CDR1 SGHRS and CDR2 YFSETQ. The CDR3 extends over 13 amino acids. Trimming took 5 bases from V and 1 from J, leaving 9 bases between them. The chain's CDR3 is CASRTGFQETQYF. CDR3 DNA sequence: TGCGCCAGCAGGACAGGTTTCCAAGAGACCCAGTACTTC.